This entry lists 25 T cell receptor beta chains sequenced from one sample in a study of brain T cells in children with intractable seizures. Sequencing used immunoSEQ multiplex PCR; TCRdb keeps in-frame clones, though not all of them. The sample includes under 150,000 clones, 85% to 95% of them seen just once. Source: peripheral blood, taken at surgery. The receptor set was obtained from a boy younger than two with hemimegalencephaly and intractable seizures.

The gene calls are TRBV9 and TRBJ2-1; 13 bases align to TRBD2. The CDR3 has 14 residues. Trimming removed 0 bases from V and 9 bases from J; junction bases left unmatched: 0. Germline loops: CDR1 SGDLS, CDR2 YYNGEE. DNA of the CDR3: TGTGCCAGCAGCGTAGGGACTAGCGGGAGTGAGCAGTTCTTC. It encodes CASSVGTSGSEQFF.

The chain recombines TRBV10-3 with TRBJ2-3; 8 nucleotides match TRBD2. V trimming: 10 bases; J trimming: 2 bases; junction bases outside the gene matches: 5. CDR3 length: 13 residues. CDR1 is ENHRY, CDR2 SYGVKD, per germline. CDR3 sequence reads: CANRGGYTDTQYF. The CDR3 DNA is TGTGCCAACCGGGGGGGGTACACAGATACGCAGTATTTT.

The genes are TRBV4-1 and TRBJ2-6; D not certain. The CDR3 runs 16 residues. Germline V gene sequence: CDR1 MGHRA, CDR2 YSYEKL. The V end lost 1 base, the J end lost 2 bases, and 9 bases lay between the germline ends. The CDR3 region is CASSQGLAAGANVLTF. The DNA of the CDR3 is TGCGCCAGCAGCCAAGGACTGGCGGCTGGGGCCAACGTCCTGACTTTC.

The chain carries TRBV19 and TRBJ2-3; TRBD2 aligns across 11 bases. The CDR3 extends over 16 amino acids. Trimming removed 8 bases from V and 1 base from J; junction bases left unmatched: 8. CDR1 and CDR2 (germline): LNHDA, SQIVND (reference sequence). The DNA of the CDR3 is TGTGCCAGTCGATACCGTAGCGGGAGGGGCACAGATACGCAGTATTTT. It encodes CASRYRSGRGTDTQYF. The full variable domain, in which reference TRBV19 and TRBJ2-3 provide the parts outside the CDR3, is DGGITQSPKYLFRKEGQNVTLSCEQNLNHDAMYWYRQDPGQGLRLIYYSQIVNDFQKGDIAEGYSVSREKKESFPLTVTSAQKNPTAFYLCASRYRSGRGTDTQYFGPGTRLTVL.

DNA for the CDR3: TGTGCCAGCAGTTTCGGCGATTCACCCCTCCACTTT. It is translated as CASSFGDSPLHF. This chain connects TRBV12-3 or TRBV12-4 to TRBJ1-6; D uncertain. Trimming removed 3 bases from V and 8 bases from J, with 5 bases in between. The CDR3 runs 12 residues.

V and J are TRBV18 and TRBJ2-2; 11 bases agree with TRBD2. CDR1 and CDR2 from the germline V gene are KGHSH and LQKENI. Unmatched junction bases numbered 15, after V lost 5 bases and J lost 4 bases. This CDR3 spans 19 amino acids. Here the CDR3 DNA reads TGTGCCAGCTCAAGGTTAGGTCCCGGGACTAGCGGCCGCACCGGGGAGCTGTTTTTT. Protein product: CASSRLGPGTSGRTGELFF.

The V gene is TRBV19, the J gene TRBJ2-1; D might be TRBD1 (5 bases). V was clipped by 1 base and J by 7 bases, with 17 bases between them. The CDR3 totals 16 residues. In germline, CDR1 is LNHDA, CDR2 SQIVND (reference sequence). Here the CDR3 DNA reads TGTGCCAGTAGTATAGTTGTGTGGGGCCCAAGGAATGAGCAGTTCTTC. Its translation is CASSIVVWGPRNEQFF.

The chain recombines TRBV9 with TRBJ2-2, with D possibly matching TRBD1 (6 bases). Trimming left V 7 bases short and J 6 bases short, with 13 bases between. The length of the CDR3 is 13 residues. Germline lookup yields CDR1 SGDLS and CDR2 YYNGEE. CDR3 nucleotides: TGTGCCAGCTCATATCAGGGGTCCGGGGAGCTGTTTTTT. Its translation is CASSYQGSGELFF. The whole variable domain, filled in from reference TRBV9 and TRBJ2-2, reads DSGVTQTPKHLITATGQRVTLRCSPRSGDLSVYWYQQSLDQGLQFLIQYYNGEERAKGNILERFSAQQFPDLHSELNLSSLELGDSALYFCASSYQGSGELFFGEGSRLTVL.

This chain links TRBV5-8 with TRBJ1-2, with 9 bases that match TRBD1. The germline CDR1 and CDR2 sequences are SGHTS and YDEGEE. After removal of 5 bases from V and 2 bases from J, the junction contained 4 bases not matched to a gene. The CDR3 covers 14 residues. Here the CDR3 DNA reads TGTGCCAGCAGTTGGGACAGGGTAAACTATGGCTACACCTTC. Amino acid sequence: CASSWDRVNYGYTF.

The chain has TRBV7-3 and TRBJ2-1; TRBD2 is a possible D gene (6 bases). The ends were cut back, 3 bases at V and 4 bases at J, with 13 bases in the middle. Germline CDR1 and CDR2: SGHTA and FQGTGA. The CDR3 runs 15 residues. CDR3 DNA sequence: TGTGCCAGCAGCTTTCGGGAGTCCGAATACAATGAGCAGTTCTTC. This sequence encodes CASSFRESEYNEQFF.

This clone occurred once. The gene calls are TRBV4-2 and TRBJ2-7; possibly TRBD2 for D (7 bases). Trimming took 1 base from V and 4 from J, leaving 14 bases between them. From germline, CDR1 is LGHNA and CDR2 YNFKEQ. The CDR3 contains 15 residues. The CDR3 region has the DNA TGTGCCAGCAGCCAAGTGGGGACTACAGGGTACGAGCAGTACTTC. It codes for CASSQVGTTGYEQYF.

The chain is built from TRBV10-1 and TRBJ2-6; D unclear. With 7 bases removed from V and 0 bases from J, the gap between germline ends came to 4 bases. This CDR3 contains 13 residues. Germline loops: CDR1 WNHNN, CDR2 SYGVQD (reference sequence). The CDR3 sequence: CASNNSGANVLTF. The DNA of the CDR3 is TGCGCCAGCAACAACTCTGGGGCCAACGTCCTGACTTTC.

This chain connects TRBV7-2 to TRBJ2-2; D might be TRBD2 (5 bases). The CDR3 runs 13 residues. V was pared by 10 bases and J by 1 base, with 10 bases between. The germline gives CDR1 SGHTA, CDR2 FQGNSA. CDR3 bases: TGTGCCATAATCGGAGGGAACACCGGGGAGCTGTTTTTT. Amino acids: CAIIGGNTGELFF. Combining the CDR3 with reference TRBV7-2 and TRBJ2-2 gives the whole variable domain GAGVSQSPSNKVTEKGKDVELRCDPISGHTALYWYRQSLGQGLEFLIYFQGNSAPDKSGLPSDRFSAERTGGSVSTLTIQRTQQEDSAVYLCAIIGGNTGELFFGEGSRLTVL.

The V call is TRBV7-9, the J call TRBJ2-1; no firm D call. The germline gives CDR1 SEHNR, CDR2 FQNEAQ (reference sequence). The CDR3 length is 11 residues. V lost 5 bases and J 10 bases, leaving 9 bases between the germline ends. CDR3 in DNA: TGTGCCAGCAGCCCCCGTCGGGAGCAGTTCTTC. Protein sequence: CASSPRREQFF.

The chain uses TRBV30 and TRBJ1-6; D not certain. V was clipped by 3 bases and J by 7 bases, with 7 bases between them. This CDR3 has 12 amino acids. Germline CDR1 reads GTSNPN; CDR2 reads SVGIG (reference sequence). DNA of the CDR3: TGTGCCTGGAGCCTAATGAATTCACCCCTCCACTTT. It yields the protein CAWSLMNSPLHF. The complete variable domain, with remaining parts taken from reference TRBV30 and TRBJ1-6, reads SQTIHQWPATLVQPVGSPLSLECTVEGTSNPNLYWYRQAAGRGLQLLFYSVGIGQISSEVPQNLSASRPQDRQFILSSKKLLLSDSGFYLCAWSLMNSPLHFGNGTRLTVT.

The chain employs TRBV18 and TRBJ2-3; 7 bases line up with TRBD1. J was trimmed by 2 bases and V by 3 bases; bases with no gene match: 11. Germline CDR1 and CDR2: KGHSH and LQKENI. The CDR3 has 17 amino acids. CDR3 protein: CASSPRNYTGATDTQYF. The CDR3 nucleotides are TGTGCCAGCTCACCCAGGAACTATACAGGGGCCACAGATACGCAGTATTTT.

The rearrangement uses TRBV21-1 and TRBJ1-6. TRBV21-1 has pseudogene status. The length of the CDR3 is 15 residues. The DNA of the CDR3 is TGTGCCAGCAGCAAAGTTGGGGGGCCGAATTCACCCCTCCACTTT. It yields the protein CASSKVGGPNSPLHF.

The chain uses TRBV5-1 and TRBJ2-1; D assignment may be TRBD1 or TRBD2 (5 bases each). The germline V and J ends were trimmed by 1 base and 7 bases, with 18 bases remaining between them. Germline V CDR1 and CDR2: SGHRS, YFSETQ. The CDR3 has 16 amino acids. The DNA of the CDR3 is TGCGCCAGCAGCTTGACCGGGGCCCTATACAGGAATGAGCAGTTCTTC. It encodes CASSLTGALYRNEQFF.

This clone was observed once. The chain employs TRBV4-1 and TRBJ1-5; 7 positions match TRBD1. CDR1 is MGHRA and CDR2 is YSYEKL in the germline V gene. The V segment lost 1 base and the J segment 3 bases; nucleotides outside the gene matches: 3. The CDR3 contains 15 residues. CDR3: CASSQGGTVNQPQHF. CDR3 nucleotide sequence: TGCGCCAGCAGCCAAGGGGGGACAGTCAATCAGCCCCAGCATTTT.

For the CDR3, the DNA is TGTGCCAGCAGCTTAAGCGGGACCGGGGAGCTGTTTTTT. Translated: CASSLSGTGELFF. The V gene is TRBV11-2, the J gene TRBJ2-2, with a possible D match to TRBD2 (6 bases). The germline CDR1 and CDR2 sequences are SGHAT and FQNNGV. The CDR3 has 13 amino acids. V lost 2 bases, J lost 5 bases, and 6 bases lay in between. The full variable domain, in which reference TRBV11-2 and TRBJ2-2 provide the parts outside the CDR3, is EAGVAQSPRYKIIEKRQSVAFWCNPISGHATLYWYQQILGQGPKLLIQFQNNGVVDDSQLPKDRFSAERLKGVDSTLKIQPAKLEDSAVYLCASSLSGTGELFFGEGSRLTVL.

The chain uses TRBV27 and TRBJ2-7, with TRBD2 matching 8 bases. Germline assignment: CDR1 MNHEY and CDR2 SMNVEV (reference sequence). Losses at the gene ends were 3 bases for V and 5 bases for J; bases not matched to a gene: 9. The CDR3 is made up of 15 amino acids. CDR3 in DNA: TGTGCCAGCAGTTTTTTTGCGGGAGGAGCCGACGAGCAGTACTTC. This sequence encodes CASSFFAGGADEQYF.

The CDR3 is CASSSGQGGTQYF. The CDR3 DNA sequence: TGTGCCAGCAGCTCGGGACAGGGTGGGACCCAGTACTTC. J is TRBJ2-5 and V is TRBV7-3; 9 bases map to TRBD1. Germline V gene data show CDR1 as SGHTA and CDR2 as FQGTGA. The V segment lost 4 bases and the J segment 7 bases; nucleotides outside the gene matches: 4. CDR3 length: 13 residues.

The chain employs TRBV7-9 and TRBJ1-2; D is perhaps TRBD1 (6 bases). The CDR3 contains 13 residues. Trimming left V 3 bases short and J 4 bases short, with 9 bases between. Per the germline V gene, CDR1 is SEHNR and CDR2 is FQNEAQ (reference sequence). The CDR3 DNA follows: TGTGCCAGCAGCTTGGAGGGGGGCTATGGCTACACCTTC. This gives the protein CASSLEGGYGYTF.

The V call is TRBV24-1, the J call TRBJ2-1; D is possibly TRBD2 (6 bases). Germline V gene lookup returns CDR1 KGHDR and CDR2 SFDVKD. The CDR3 totals 13 residues. V was clipped by 5 bases and J by 6 bases, with 10 bases between them. CDR3 coding DNA: TGTGCCACCAGTGCTAGCGTTGTCAATGAGCAGTTCTTC. Its translation is CATSASVVNEQFF.

The genes are TRBV24-1 and TRBJ2-1, with D maybe TRBD1 (6 bases). There are 16 residues in the CDR3. The germline V and J ends were trimmed by 5 bases and 0 bases, with 13 bases remaining between them. Germline values: CDR1 KGHDR, CDR2 SFDVKD. CDR3 sequence reads: CATSGPGQSSYNEQFF. For the CDR3, the DNA is TGTGCCACCAGTGGCCCGGGACAAAGCTCCTACAATGAGCAGTTCTTC.